The 10 T cell receptor beta chains listed next were all sequenced from one sample in a study of T cell responses to AZD1222 COVID-19 vaccine. Measured with immunoSEQ multiplex PCR; TCRdb has only the in-frame clones, and not every one. The sample contains 150,000 to 200,000 clones, 80% to 95% of which appear only once. The material was peripheral blood, obtained on day 0 of AZD1222 vaccination. The receptor set was obtained from an adult in good health.

The rearrangement uses TRBV7-6 and TRBJ1-4; possible D gene TRBD1, 6 bases. Per the germline V gene, CDR1 is SGHVS and CDR2 is FNYEAQ. V dropped 5 bases and J dropped 8 bases, with 15 bases sitting between them. This CDR3 contains 14 residues. CDR3 coding DNA: TGTGCCAGCAGCAGTCTGGCAGGGGTGGAAAAACTGTTTTTT. Translation: CASSSLAGVEKLFF.

This chain connects TRBV11-2 to TRBJ1-1; 9 bases map to TRBD1. The J segment lost 11 bases and the V segment lost 6 bases, leaving 7 bases of the junction unmatched. The CDR3 is made up of 12 amino acids. Per the germline V gene, CDR1 is SGHAT and CDR2 is FQNNGV. CDR3 sequence: CASRLQGARAFF. CDR3 DNA: TGTGCCAGCAGGCTACAGGGGGCGCGTGCTTTCTTT.

The chain joins TRBV19 to TRBJ1-1; 7 bases map to TRBD1. V lost 8 bases, J lost 0 bases, and 6 bases stayed unmatched. The germline CDR1 and CDR2 sequences are LNHDA and SQIVND (reference sequence). The CDR3 has 14 residues. In DNA, the CDR3 is TGTGCCAGTGAGCACAGGGGCATGAACACTGAAGCTTTCTTT. The encoded protein is CASEHRGMNTEAFF. Full variable domain (missing parts from reference TRBV19 and TRBJ1-1): DGGITQSPKYLFRKEGQNVTLSCEQNLNHDAMYWYRQDPGQGLRLIYYSQIVNDFQKGDIAEGYSVSREKKESFPLTVTSAQKNPTAFYLCASEHRGMNTEAFFGQGTRLTVV.

The chain joins TRBV3-1 (or the pseudogene TRBV3-2) to TRBJ2-1; D gene unclear. V lost 6 bases and J lost 6, with 3 bases in between. Germline V CDR1 and CDR2: LGHDT, YNNKEL (reference sequence). There are 10 residues in the CDR3. The CDR3 loop is CASSPNEQFF. The CDR3 region has the DNA TGTGCCAGCAGTCCCAATGAGCAGTTCTTC.

The chain joins TRBV9 to TRBJ2-3; 13 positions agree with TRBD2. CDR3 length: 14 residues. V was clipped by 3 bases and J by 14 bases; unmatched bases: 9. Germline V gives CDR1 SGDLS, CDR2 YYNGEE. CDR3 in DNA: TGTGCCAGCAGCGATGGGACTAGCGGGAACCTAGGGTATTTT. This codes for CASSDGTSGNLGYF.

This sequence joins TRBV3-1 (or the pseudogene TRBV3-2) and TRBJ2-1, with no clear D. Trimming removed 4 bases from V and 5 bases from J, with 12 bases in between. The CDR3 runs 14 residues. The germline V gene has CDR1 LGHDT and CDR2 YNNKEL (reference sequence). DNA for the CDR3: TGTGCCAGCAGCCGAACGGACCTGCACAATGAGCAGTTCTTC. Amino acids: CASSRTDLHNEQFF.

This chain connects TRBV10-1 to TRBJ2-5; possibly TRBD2 for D (7 bases). This CDR3 has 14 amino acids. V was pared by 6 bases and J by 1 base, with 12 bases between. Germline loops: CDR1 WNHNN, CDR2 SYGVQD (reference sequence). The CDR3 reads CASSLGGAQETQYF. The DNA of the CDR3 is TGCGCCAGCAGCCTTGGGGGGGCCCAAGAGACCCAGTACTTC.

This clone was observed a single time. V gene TRBV6-5 combines with J gene TRBJ1-5; TRBD1 aligns across 7 bases. The CDR3 has 13 residues. The trim removed 6 bases at V and 10 bases at J, leaving 9 bases unmatched. CDR1 and CDR2 (germline): MNHEY, SVGAGI. The CDR3 bases are TGTGCCAGCAGGGGGGACAGAATTCAACCCCAGCATTTT. Protein: CASRGDRIQPQHF.

The chain uses TRBV11-2 and TRBJ1-1; D might be TRBD1 (6 bases). The germline CDR1 and CDR2 sequences are SGHAT and FQNNGV. The CDR3 runs 14 residues. Between the trimmed V and J ends, which lost 2 bases and 3 bases, there was a span of 10 bases. The CDR3 sequence: CASSLTGKDTEAFF. CDR3 nucleotide sequence: TGTGCCAGCAGCTTAACAGGGAAGGACACTGAAGCTTTCTTT.

The V and J genes are TRBV11-3 and TRBJ1-1; D is perhaps TRBD1 (5 bases). This CDR3 is built from 14 residues. Trimming removed 3 bases at V and 5 bases at J, with 13 bases between. Per germline, CDR1 SGHNT and CDR2 YENEEA. The CDR3: CASSFGTQGTEAFF. In nucleotides, the CDR3 is TGTGCCAGCAGCTTTGGGACCCAAGGGACTGAAGCTTTCTTT.